This T cell receptor (beta chain) originates from a study of T cell changes during pregnancy in multiple sclerosis. The CDR3 has 15 residues. Germline CDR1 reads LNHNV; CDR2 reads YYDKDF (reference sequence). V dropped 6 bases and J dropped 5; count of bases not matched to a gene: 12. TCRdb keeps only in-frame clones here, not all; method: immunoSEQ multiplex PCR. The sample shows 40,000 to 50,000 clones, approximately 93% of them seen only once. The chain uses TRBV15 and TRBJ1-2; 7 nucleotides agree with TRBD1. The TCR originated in a female donor with multiple sclerosis, enrolled in a pregnancy study. Sample: CD4+ T cells from peripheral blood mononuclear cells, taken in the first trimester of pregnancy. The CDR3 DNA sequence: TGTGCCACCAGAAGGGGAACAGGGGTTAGGTATGGCTACACCTTC. It is translated as CATRRGTGVRYGYTF.